This T cell receptor (beta chain) was captured in a study of prognosis after radiotherapy for stage I lung cancer. V gave up 5 bases and J gave up 3 bases; unmatched junction bases: 10. Germline-derived CDR1 and CDR2 are MNHNS and SASEGT. The CDR3 runs 16 residues. This clonotype appeared once. The TCR beta CDR3 region was amplified from genomic DNA, with two rounds of multiplex PCR being used for the amplification. Used in first-round PCR were primers specific to each TRBV and TRBJ gene. Via MiXCR, TCRdb re-called the multiplex PCR reads, giving one row per CDR3 protein. This table has roughly 30,000 distinct CDR3 sequences, approximately 29% appearing once.

This material consisted of PBMCs, taken before or after stereotactic body radiation therapy (not recorded which). This sequence was found in a donor of 50 years or more with non-small cell lung cancer. The rearrangement joins TRBV6-1 to TRBJ2-7; the match to TRBD1 covers 10 bases. The CDR3 nucleotides read TGTGCCAGCAGTAGAGGGGACAGGGGAGCCCTCTACGAGCAGTACTTC. It yields the protein CASSRGDRGALYEQYF.